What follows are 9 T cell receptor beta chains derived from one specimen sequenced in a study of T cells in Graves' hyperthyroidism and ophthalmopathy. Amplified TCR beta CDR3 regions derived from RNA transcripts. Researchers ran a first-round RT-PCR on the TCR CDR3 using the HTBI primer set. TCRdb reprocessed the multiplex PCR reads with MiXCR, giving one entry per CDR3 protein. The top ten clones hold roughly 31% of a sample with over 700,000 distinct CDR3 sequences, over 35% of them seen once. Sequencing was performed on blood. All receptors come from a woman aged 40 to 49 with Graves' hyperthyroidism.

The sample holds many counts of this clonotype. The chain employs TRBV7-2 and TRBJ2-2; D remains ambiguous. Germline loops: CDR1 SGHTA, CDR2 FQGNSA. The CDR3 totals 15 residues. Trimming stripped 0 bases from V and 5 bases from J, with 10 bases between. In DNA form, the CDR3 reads TGTGCCAGCAGCTTAGCGTTGTGGGATACCGGGGAGCTGTTTTTT. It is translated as CASSLALWDTGELFF.

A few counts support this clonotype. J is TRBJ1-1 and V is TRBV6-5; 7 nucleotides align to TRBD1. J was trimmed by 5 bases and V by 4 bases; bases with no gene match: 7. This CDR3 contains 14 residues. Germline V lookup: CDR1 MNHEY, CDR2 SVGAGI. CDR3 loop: CASSSQGKETEAFF. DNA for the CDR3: TGTGCCAGCAGTTCACAGGGGAAGGAGACTGAAGCTTTCTTT.

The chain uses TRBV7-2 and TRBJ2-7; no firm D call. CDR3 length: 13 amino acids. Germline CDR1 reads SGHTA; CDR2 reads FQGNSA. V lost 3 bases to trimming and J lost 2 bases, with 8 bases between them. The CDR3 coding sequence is TGTGCCAGCAGCTTGACGGAAACCTACGAGCAGTACTTC. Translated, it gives CASSLTETYEQYF.

The CDR3 DNA is TGTGCCAGCAGTTTATACGGCAAACGTACCTATGGCTACACCTTC. Translated: CASSLYGKRTYGYTF. This chain uses TRBV12-3 or TRBV12-4 with TRBJ1-2; D unclear. Trimming pared 2 bases from V and 4 bases from J, leaving 14 bases between. CDR3 length: 15 amino acids.

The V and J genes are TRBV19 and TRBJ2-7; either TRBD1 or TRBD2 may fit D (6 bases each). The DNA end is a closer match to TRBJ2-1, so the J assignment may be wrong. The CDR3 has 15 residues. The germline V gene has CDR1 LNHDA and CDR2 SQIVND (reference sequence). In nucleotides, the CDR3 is TGTGCCAGTAGTATAGCCGACAGGACTAACGATGAGCAGTTCTTC. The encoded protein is CASSIADRTNDEQFF.

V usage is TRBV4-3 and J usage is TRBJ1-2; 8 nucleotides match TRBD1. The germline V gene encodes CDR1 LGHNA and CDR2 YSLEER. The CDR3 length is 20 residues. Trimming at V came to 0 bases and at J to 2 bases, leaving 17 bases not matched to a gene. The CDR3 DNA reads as TGCGCCAGCAGCCAAGATCGGGTGGGACAGGTTCCTTCCTACAACTATGGCTACACCTTC. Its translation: CASSQDRVGQVPSYNYGYTF.

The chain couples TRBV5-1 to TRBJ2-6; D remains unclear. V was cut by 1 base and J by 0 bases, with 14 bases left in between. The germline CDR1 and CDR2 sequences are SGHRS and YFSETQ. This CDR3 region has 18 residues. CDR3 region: CASSLIAAAFSGANVLTF. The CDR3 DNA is TGCGCCAGCAGCTTGATCGCAGCCGCTTTCTCTGGGGCCAACGTCCTGACTTTC.

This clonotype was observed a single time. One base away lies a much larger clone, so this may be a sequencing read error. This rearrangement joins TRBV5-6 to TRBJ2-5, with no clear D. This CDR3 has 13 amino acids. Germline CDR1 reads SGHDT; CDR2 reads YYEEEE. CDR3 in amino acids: CARSLYETETQYF. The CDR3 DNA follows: TGTGCCCGCAGCTTGTACGAGACAGAGACCCAGTACTTC.

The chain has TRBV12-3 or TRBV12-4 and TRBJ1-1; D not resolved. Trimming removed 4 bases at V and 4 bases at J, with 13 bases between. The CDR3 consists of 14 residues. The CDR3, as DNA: TGTGCCAGCAGTTCCCCAGGTCTGGGCACTGAAGCTTTCTTT. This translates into CASSSPGLGTEAFF.